Reported below is one T cell receptor (beta chain). The sample originates from a study of blood T cell repertoires in COVID-19. Study-wide context: In each case, the material was cDNA or gDNA derived from T cells, B-cell-depleted T cells, or PBMCs.

This table comes from immunoSEQ multiplex PCR, and its TCRdb copy is limited to in-frame clones, with some not included. The sample carries 35,000 to 55,000 clones, approximately 77% recorded once. This CDR3 contains 14 residues. Germline values: CDR1 SGHVS, CDR2 FQNEAQ. The junction had 8 bases not matched to a gene; V was cut back by 5 bases and J by 5 bases. Sequencing was performed on peripheral blood. The chain employs TRBV7-8 and TRBJ1-2, with 7 bases that match TRBD1. The source is a woman between 65 and 79 years old with acute or convalescent COVID-19. Here the CDR3 reads CASSLTGQTYGYTF. CDR3 nucleotide sequence: TGTGCCAGCAGCCTGACGGGACAGACTTATGGCTACACCTTC.